The rows below give T cell receptor beta chains drawn from one sample of a study of T cell responses to AZD1222 COVID-19 vaccine. Clones were sequenced by immunoSEQ multiplex PCR, and TCRdb holds only the in-frame ones, with some missing. The sample has about 120,000 clones, over 85% seen once; the top ten hold 8.4%. This sample comprised peripheral blood, obtained on day 0 of AZD1222 vaccination. The receptors come from an adult in good health. The conserved cysteine and the conserved F or W are not part of the CDR3 here. Rows may omit the clone size; those that give it use once, few, many or a size class.

abundance	j_gene	v_gene	CDR3aa
NA	TRBJ1-3	TRBV6-1	ASSEAGNTIY
once	TRBJ2-7	TRBV11-2	ASSETGLATIGHEQY
NA	TRBJ2-1	TRBV18	ASKGALAGGPGSYNEQF
NA	TRBJ1-3	TRBV28	ASSRVTGNTIY
few	TRBJ1-3	TRBV29-1	SVAPRGDSGNTIY
NA	TRBJ2-2	TRBV29-1	SVVSLTGRTGELF
medium-sized	TRBJ2-7	TRBV5-1	ASSLGQGAHEQY
NA	TRBJ2-2	TRBV28	ASSRSRGDTGELF
NA	TRBJ1-4	TRBV18	ASSPRDSNEKLF
NA	TRBJ1-5	TRBV18	ASSPGQHYQPQH
once	TRBJ2-3	TRBV11-2	ASSLALASDTQY
NA	TRBJ2-7	TRBV5-1	ASSPTGSSYEQY
once	TRBJ1-1	TRBV5-6	ASRIQGENTEAF
NA	TRBJ2-1	TRBV19	ASSTVGSNEQF
NA	TRBJ1-4	TRBV2	ASSGREREKLF
NA	TRBJ2-5	TRBV15	ATSRDSRFQETQY
NA	TRBJ1-2	TRBV2	ASDLTGRYT
NA	TRBJ1-4	TRBV28	ASSTPRITNEKLF
NA	TRBJ1-1	TRBV7-9	ASSLGSSGLNTEAF
few	TRBJ1-4	TRBV15	ATSREGGENEKLF
once	TRBJ2-1	TRBV7-3	ASSLAGGLNEQF
NA	TRBJ2-1	TRBV4-1	ASSLAGGYYNEQF
NA	TRBJ1-2	TRBV18	ASSPLRQADGYT
NA	TRBJ1-5	TRBV12-3/TRBV12-4	ASSLGDQPQH
NA	TRBJ2-5	TRBV6-5	ASRKDRAGQETQY
once	TRBJ1-2	TRBV10-3	AIRARPEDGYT
NA	TRBJ2-3	TRBV5-1	ASSLAGAGGSTDTQY
once	TRBJ1-2	TRBV6-1	ASSEAGKPYGYT
NA	TRBJ1-2	TRBV5-5	ASGRNREGYGYT
NA	TRBJ1-3	TRBV11-2	ASSSYRSSGNTIY
NA	TRBJ2-5	TRBV28	ASSLGDRGETQY
NA	TRBJ1-5	TRBV6-5	ASSGEGGIHQPQH
NA	TRBJ2-3	TRBV30	AWRDNNRGLTDTQY
NA	TRBJ2-1	TRBV6-5	ASRLGLFNEQF
NA	TRBJ2-7	TRBV28	ASSDPPGRLLYEQY
NA	TRBJ1-4	TRBV5-1	ASSLGGQSNEKLF
NA	TRBJ1-2	TRBV29-1	SVNREANYGYT
once	TRBJ1-4	TRBV6-5	ASTNRGFGEKLF
NA	TRBJ2-7	TRBV18	ASSPSSEGIDEQY
NA	TRBJ1-1	TRBV11-1	ASSLVRRDPEAF
NA	TRBJ1-2	TRBV30	AWSVQSGIDGYT
NA	TRBJ2-4	TRBV7-2	ASSDWGVPKNIQY
once	TRBJ1-1	TRBV29-1	SVERATEAF
NA	TRBJ1-2	TRBV29-1	SVDGRGVRNYGYT
NA	TRBJ1-5	TRBV6-1	ASSEAQGAGGNQPQH
NA	TRBJ1-2	TRBV5-1	ASSPSAQKNYGYT
NA	TRBJ2-3	TRBV5-1	ASSLGGRSDTQY
NA	TRBJ1-2	TRBV18	ASSPEQGVYGYT
NA	TRBJ2-7	TRBV5-5	ASSLEWVDEQY
NA	TRBJ1-1	TRBV29-1	SAPGPSNTEAF
NA	TRBJ1-2	TRBV27	ASKAGVDYGYT
NA	TRBJ2-1	TRBV7-9	ASSPGLAAYNEQF
NA	TRBJ1-3	TRBV10-3	AISGQPGNTIY
once	TRBJ1-3	TRBV18	ASSPRAVSGNTIY
NA	TRBJ2-7	TRBV27	ASQGWRGQY
NA	TRBJ1-1	TRBV5-1	ASSSNTGETEAF
NA	TRBJ1-2	TRBV27	ASSSPTGYRHGYT
NA	TRBJ2-7	TRBV28	ASRPSIGREQY